The sequence of this T cell receptor beta chain was determined in a study of vaccination and CD4 T cells after COVID-19 (dated 2022 in TCRdb). Broadly, across the study: Convalescent patients had a positive SARS-CoV-2 result on nasal swab PCR, and of these patients, nine had mild disease and one had severe disease. As controls, cultures received a CEFX viral epitope pool (the positive control), an HIV-1 Nef peptide pool (the negative control), or no peptide at all. In some eleven COVID-19 convalescent patients and 4 infection-naive healthy vaccine recipients, researchers compared the spike-specific CD4+ TCR repertoire from before mRNA vaccination with the repertoire from after. For stimulating the cultures, overlapping spike peptide pools were used, derived from SARS-CoV-2 as well as from the common cold coronaviruses HCoV-NL63, HCoV-OC43 and HCoV-229E. Post-COVID blood samples from convalescent patients were collected a median of 101 days after diagnosis, with a range of about 35 to 161 days. In the convalescent cohort there were six males and four females, among whom were two Hispanic individuals, seven Caucasians, two Asians and one multiracial person. Post-vaccine blood samples were obtained a median of about 70 days after the second vaccine dose, with a range of about 13 to 250 days. Participants got two doses of the Pfizer-BioNTech BNT162b2 vaccine (n=8) or two doses of the Moderna mRNA-1273 vaccine (n=2). Study-wide conclusions, independent of this receptor: The median number of SARS-CoV-2-reactive clonotypes rose from 21 after infection to some 40 after vaccination, but the change was not significant. Relatively few convalescent patients were included in the study, and early timepoints after natural infection were not analyzed. Of the vaccine-specific clones found in convalescent patients, nearly all (304 of 307) were mono-reactive for SARS-CoV-2 spike instead of being cross-reactive with common cold coronaviruses. In convalescent patients, a median roughly 88% of post-vaccine SARS-CoV-2-reactive clones were detected only after vaccination, suggesting vaccine-specific priming.

Receptor libraries were prepared by PCR. At the Johns Hopkins FTIC core, DNA from the cultured CD4+ T cells underwent TCR sequencing with the Oncomine TCR Beta short-read assay. Genomic DNA was extracted from the cultured CD4+ T cells with the QIAamp micro DNA kit. Oncomine TCR Beta libraries from cultured CD4+ T cells were pooled with unique dual indexes and sequenced on an Illumina iSeq 100. The authors processed their data as follows. Non-productive sequences were removed, and CDR3s that did not start with C, did not end with F or W, or were shorter than 7 amino acids were discarded. The MANAFEST web application was used to identify antigen-specific clonotypes by comparing peptide-stimulated wells against reference wells and other culture wells. To be called positive, a clone needed an FDR below 0.05, an odds ratio above 5, and a productive frequency above 0.1% in at least two of three replicate wells. A clonotype counted as cross-reactive if it showed significant expansion both in the SARS-CoV-2 spike wells and in at least one common cold coronavirus spike condition. Levenshtein distances (stringdist) and unrooted phylogenetic trees (ape) in R version 3.6.1 were used to assess CDR3 homology. TCRdb applied fastp at Q25 and MiXCR to the public reads, then kept only in-frame beta chains. All rows with the same CDR3 protein become a single entry with the most common DNA and genes. For this entry, the V and J calls and clone size follow TCRdb and not the study's own pipeline. The sample data list tens of thousands of distinct CDR3 sequences, and under 65% of these were observed just once. The ten largest clonotypes hold around 2.8% of the sample.

Turning to this clonotype: Its antigen target is currently unknown. Base qualities were left out, and no much larger clone turns up one base away.

Per the publication, the treatment or condition label means: approximately nine-day PBMC culture with coronavirus spike peptide pools or control peptides (ViraFEST assay). The ViraFEST assay was used in the study, in which antigen-specific T cells were expanded with peptide pools and expanded clonotypes were subsequently identified by TCR sequencing. Positive SARS-CoV-2 PCR tests in the convalescent patients dated from March to December 2020, before Alpha, Beta and Delta variants emerged in the United States. Each well held about 1.8 million PBMCs cultured with approximately 10 ug/ml peptide pools in IMDM containing around 5% human AB serum and 9.5 to 10 IU/ml IL-2. Half of the culture medium was replaced with fresh IL-2-containing medium on days 3 and 7. CD4+ T cells were isolated after around ten days of culture through negative selection using the EasySep CD4+ T cell isolation kit. PBMCs were separated from whole blood using Ficoll-Paque Plus gradient centrifugation and then either used fresh or cryopreserved at -140C. In general, triplicate wells were set up for every culture condition.

V is cut by 5 bases and J by 3 bases, and the space between the germline ends is 8 bases. The CDR3 covers 14 residues, taking in both the cysteine and the phenylalanine. Left in the record is the CDR3 DNA by itself, 42 bases read in frame from the first base. The germline V gene yields SGHNT for CDR1 and YENEEA for CDR2. Material: CD4+ T cells from blood, cultured in vitro. The chain is made from TRBV11-3 and TRBJ1-6, with TRBD1 as a weak D call on 5 bases. This TCR was sampled from a human donor who had recovered from COVID-19. At the DNA level, the sequence is TGTGCCAGCAGCCCCGGGGGCTATAATTCACCCCTCCACTTT. It encodes CASSPGGYNSPLHF.